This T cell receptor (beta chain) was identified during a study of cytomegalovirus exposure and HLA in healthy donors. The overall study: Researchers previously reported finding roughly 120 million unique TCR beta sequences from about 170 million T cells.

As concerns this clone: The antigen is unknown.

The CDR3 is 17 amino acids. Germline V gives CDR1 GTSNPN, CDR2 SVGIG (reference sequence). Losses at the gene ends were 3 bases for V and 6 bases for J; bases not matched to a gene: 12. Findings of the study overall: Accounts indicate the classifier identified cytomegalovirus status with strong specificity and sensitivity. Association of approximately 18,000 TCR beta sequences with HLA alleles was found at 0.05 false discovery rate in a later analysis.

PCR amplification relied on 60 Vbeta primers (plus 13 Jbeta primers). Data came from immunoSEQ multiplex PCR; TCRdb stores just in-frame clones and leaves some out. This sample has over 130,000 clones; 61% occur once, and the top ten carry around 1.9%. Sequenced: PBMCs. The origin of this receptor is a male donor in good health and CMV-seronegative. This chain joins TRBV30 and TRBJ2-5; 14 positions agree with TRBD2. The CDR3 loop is CAWSRTGTSGGLKTQYF. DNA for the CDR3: TGTGCCTGGAGCCGAACCGGGACTAGCGGGGGTTTGAAGACCCAGTACTTC.